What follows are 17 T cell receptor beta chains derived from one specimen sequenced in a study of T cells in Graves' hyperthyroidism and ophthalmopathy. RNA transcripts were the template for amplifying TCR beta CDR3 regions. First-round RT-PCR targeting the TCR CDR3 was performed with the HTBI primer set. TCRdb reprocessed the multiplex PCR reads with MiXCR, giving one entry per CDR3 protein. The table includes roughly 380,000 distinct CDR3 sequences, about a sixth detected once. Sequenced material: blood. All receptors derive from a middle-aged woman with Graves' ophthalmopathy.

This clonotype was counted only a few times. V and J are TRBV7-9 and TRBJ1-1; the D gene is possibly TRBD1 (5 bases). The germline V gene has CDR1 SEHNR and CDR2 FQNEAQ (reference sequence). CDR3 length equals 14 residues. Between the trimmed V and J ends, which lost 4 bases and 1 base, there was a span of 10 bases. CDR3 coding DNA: TGTGCCAGCAGCTCGGACGGGGGGAACACTGAAGCTTTCTTT. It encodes CASSSDGGNTEAFF.

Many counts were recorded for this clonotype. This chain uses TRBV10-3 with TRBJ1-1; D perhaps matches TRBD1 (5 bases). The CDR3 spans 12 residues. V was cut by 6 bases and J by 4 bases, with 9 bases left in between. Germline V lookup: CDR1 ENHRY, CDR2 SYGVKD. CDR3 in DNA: TGTGCCATCAGGCAGGGCGGCACTGAAGCTTTCTTT. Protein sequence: CAIRQGGTEAFF.

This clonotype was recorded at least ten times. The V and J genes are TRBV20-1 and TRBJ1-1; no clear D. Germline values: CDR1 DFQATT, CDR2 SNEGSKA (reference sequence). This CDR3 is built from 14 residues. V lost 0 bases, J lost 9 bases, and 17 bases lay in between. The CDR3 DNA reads TGCAGTGCTAGAGAGGTTGGGGTCCAAACAAAAGCTTTCTTT. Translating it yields CSAREVGVQTKAFF.

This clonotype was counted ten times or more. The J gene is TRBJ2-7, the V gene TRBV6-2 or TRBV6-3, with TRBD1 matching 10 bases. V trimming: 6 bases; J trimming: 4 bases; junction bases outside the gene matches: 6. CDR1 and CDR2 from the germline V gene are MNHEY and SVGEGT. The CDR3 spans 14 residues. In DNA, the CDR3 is TGTGCCAGCAGGCCACCGGGACAGGGGTACGAGCAGTACTTC. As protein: CASRPPGQGYEQYF.

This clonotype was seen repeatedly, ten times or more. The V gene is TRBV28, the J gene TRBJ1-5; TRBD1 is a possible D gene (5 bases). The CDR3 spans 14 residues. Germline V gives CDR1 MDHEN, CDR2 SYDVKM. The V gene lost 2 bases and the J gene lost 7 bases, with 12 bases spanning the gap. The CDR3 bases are TGTGCCAGCAGTTTAATGGGGGAGGGCCAGCCCCAGCATTTT. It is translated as CASSLMGEGQPQHF.

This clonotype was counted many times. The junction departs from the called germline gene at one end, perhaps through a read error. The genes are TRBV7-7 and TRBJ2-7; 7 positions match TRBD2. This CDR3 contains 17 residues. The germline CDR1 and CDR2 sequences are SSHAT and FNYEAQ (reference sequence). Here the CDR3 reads CASSTEGRERAVNEQYF. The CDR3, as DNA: TGTGCTAGCAGCACTGAAGGGCGGGAGAGGGCCGTCAACGAGCAGTACTTC. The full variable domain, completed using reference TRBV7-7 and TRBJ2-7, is GAGVSQSPRYKVTKRGQDVTLRCDPISSHATLYWYQQALGQGPEFLTYFNYEAQPDKSGLPSDRFSAERPEGSISTLTIQRTEQRDSAMYRCASSTEGRERAVNEQYFGPGTRLTVT.

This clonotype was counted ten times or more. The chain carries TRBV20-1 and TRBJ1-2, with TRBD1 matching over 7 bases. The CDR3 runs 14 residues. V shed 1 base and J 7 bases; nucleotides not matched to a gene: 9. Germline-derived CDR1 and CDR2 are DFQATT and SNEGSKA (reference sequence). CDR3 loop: CSARGDREERGYTF. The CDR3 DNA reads TGCAGTGCTAGAGGAGACAGGGAGGAGCGTGGCTACACCTTC.

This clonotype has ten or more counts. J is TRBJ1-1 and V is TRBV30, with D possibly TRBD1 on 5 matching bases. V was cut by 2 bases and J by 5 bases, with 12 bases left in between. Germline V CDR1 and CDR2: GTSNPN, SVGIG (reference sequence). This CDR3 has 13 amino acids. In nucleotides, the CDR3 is TGTGCCTGGAGTCCCGGACGGGGGACTGAAGCTTTCTTT. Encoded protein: CAWSPGRGTEAFF.

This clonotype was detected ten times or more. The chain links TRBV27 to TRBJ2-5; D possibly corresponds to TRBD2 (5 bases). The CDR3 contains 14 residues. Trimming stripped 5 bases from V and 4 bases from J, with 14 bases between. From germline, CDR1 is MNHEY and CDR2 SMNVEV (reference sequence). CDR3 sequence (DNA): TGTGCCAGCAGTCGAGAAACCGGAGGAGAGACCCAGTACTTC. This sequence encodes CASSRETGGETQYF.

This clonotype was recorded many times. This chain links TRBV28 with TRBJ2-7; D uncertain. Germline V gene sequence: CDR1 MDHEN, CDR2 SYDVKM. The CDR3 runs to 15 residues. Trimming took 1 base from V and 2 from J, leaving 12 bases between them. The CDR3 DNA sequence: TGTGCCAGCAGTTTATTTGCGGAACTGACCTACGAGCAGTACTTC. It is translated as CASSLFAELTYEQYF.

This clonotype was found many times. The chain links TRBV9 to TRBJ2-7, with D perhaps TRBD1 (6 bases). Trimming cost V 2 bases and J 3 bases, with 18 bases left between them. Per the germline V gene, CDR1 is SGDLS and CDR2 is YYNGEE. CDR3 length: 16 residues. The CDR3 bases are TGTGCCAGCAGCGTGAGAGGGGGAGTAGGGGACTACGAGCAGTACTTC. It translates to CASSVRGGVGDYEQYF.

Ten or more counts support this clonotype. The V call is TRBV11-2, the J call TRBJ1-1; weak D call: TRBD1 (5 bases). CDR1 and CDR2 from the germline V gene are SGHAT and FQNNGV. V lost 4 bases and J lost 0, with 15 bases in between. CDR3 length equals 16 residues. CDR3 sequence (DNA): TGTGCCAGCAGCTCAAACAGGATTTCCATGAACACTGAAGCTTTCTTT. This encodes CASSSNRISMNTEAFF.

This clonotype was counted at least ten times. CDR3 sequence: CASSFSETGAGELFF. In DNA form, the CDR3 reads TGTGCCAGCAGCTTCTCGGAAACAGGGGCCGGGGAGCTGTTTTTT. The chain recombines TRBV11-1 with TRBJ2-2; 7 bases are a match to TRBD1. V was pared by 3 bases and J by 6 bases, with 7 bases of the junction left unmatched. Germline V gene lookup returns CDR1 SGHAT and CDR2 FQDESV (reference sequence). This CDR3 spans 15 amino acids. Together with reference TRBV11-1 and TRBJ2-2, the CDR3 gives the full variable domain: EAEVAQSPRYKITEKSQAVAFWCDPISGHATLYWYRQILGQGPELLVQFQDESVVDDSQLPKDRFSAERLKGVDSTLKIQPAELGDSAMYLCASSFSETGAGELFFGEGSRLTVL.

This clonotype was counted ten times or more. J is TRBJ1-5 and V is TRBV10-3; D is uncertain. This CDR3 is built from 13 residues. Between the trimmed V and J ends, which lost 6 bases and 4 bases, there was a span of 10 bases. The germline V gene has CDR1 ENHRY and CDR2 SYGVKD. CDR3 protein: CAISNSGNQPQHF. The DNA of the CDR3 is TGTGCCATCAGCAACAGTGGGAATCAGCCCCAGCATTTT.

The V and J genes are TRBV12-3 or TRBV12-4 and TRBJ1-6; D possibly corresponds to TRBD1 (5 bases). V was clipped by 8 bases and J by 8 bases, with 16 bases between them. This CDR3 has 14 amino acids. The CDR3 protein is CASARDFTDSPLHF. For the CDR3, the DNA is TGTGCCAGCGCCCGGGACTTCACGGATTCACCCCTCCACTTT.

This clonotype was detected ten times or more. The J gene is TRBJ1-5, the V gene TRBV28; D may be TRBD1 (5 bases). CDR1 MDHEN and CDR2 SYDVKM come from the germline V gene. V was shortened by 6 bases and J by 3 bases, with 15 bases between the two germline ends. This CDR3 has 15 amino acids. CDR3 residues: CASSSPDRNNQPQHF. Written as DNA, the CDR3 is TGTGCCAGCAGCTCCCCTGACAGAAACAATCAGCCCCAGCATTTT. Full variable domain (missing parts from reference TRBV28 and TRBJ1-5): DVKVTQSSRYLVKRTGEKVFLECVQDMDHENMFWYRQDPGLGLRLIYFSYDVKMKEKGDIPEGYSVSREKKERFSLILESASTNQTSMYLCASSSPDRNNQPQHFGDGTRLSIL.

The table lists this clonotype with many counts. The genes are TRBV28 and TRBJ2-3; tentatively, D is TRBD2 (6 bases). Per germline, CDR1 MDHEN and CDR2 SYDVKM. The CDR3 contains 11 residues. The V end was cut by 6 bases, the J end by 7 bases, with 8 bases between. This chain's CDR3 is CASRGGNTQYF. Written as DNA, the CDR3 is TGTGCCAGCAGGGGCGGGAATACGCAGTATTTT.